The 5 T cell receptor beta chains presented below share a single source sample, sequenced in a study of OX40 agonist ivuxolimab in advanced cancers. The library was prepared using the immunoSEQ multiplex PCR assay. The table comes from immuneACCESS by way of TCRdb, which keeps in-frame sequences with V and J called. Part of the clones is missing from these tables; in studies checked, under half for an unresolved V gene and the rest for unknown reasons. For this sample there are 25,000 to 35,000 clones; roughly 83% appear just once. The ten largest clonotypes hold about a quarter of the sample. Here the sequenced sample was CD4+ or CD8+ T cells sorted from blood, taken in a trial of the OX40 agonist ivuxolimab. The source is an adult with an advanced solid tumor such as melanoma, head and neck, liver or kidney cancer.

The CDR3 spells CASTSQGYGAYEQYF. As DNA, the CDR3 is TGTGCCAGCACCTCTCAGGGTTACGGTGCCTACGAGCAGTACTTC. J is TRBJ2-7 and V is TRBV6-1, with D maybe TRBD1 (5 bases). Germline V CDR1 and CDR2: MNHNS, SASEGT. CDR3 length: 15 amino acids. Trimming took off 7 bases at V and 2 bases at J, with 18 bases between the two ends.

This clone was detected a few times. The CDR3 coding sequence is TGTGCCAGCAGCCCTGCTTATAGGACCTCGAACACTGAAGCTTTCTTT. Protein product: CASSPAYRTSNTEAFF. The chain combines TRBV9 with TRBJ1-1; no definite D call. V lost 4 bases and J lost 1, with 17 bases in between. The germline gives CDR1 SGDLS, CDR2 YYNGEE. The CDR3 is 16 residues long.

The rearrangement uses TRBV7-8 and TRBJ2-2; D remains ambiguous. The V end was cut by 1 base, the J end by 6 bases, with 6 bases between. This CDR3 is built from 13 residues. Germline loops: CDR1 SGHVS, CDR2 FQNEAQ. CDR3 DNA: TGTGCCAGCAGCTTAGGGCATCCCGGGGAGCTGTTTTTT. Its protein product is CASSLGHPGELFF.

The CDR3 loop reads CASSLAGGPFYEQYF. CDR3 bases: TGTGCCAGCAGCTTGGCTGGGGGACCCTTCTACGAGCAGTACTTC. The chain carries TRBV5-5 and TRBJ2-7; D may match TRBD1 or TRBD2 (5 bases each). The ends were cut back, 0 bases at V and 3 bases at J, with 13 bases in the middle. The germline V gene encodes CDR1 SGHKS and CDR2 YYEKEE (reference sequence). The CDR3 extends over 15 amino acids.

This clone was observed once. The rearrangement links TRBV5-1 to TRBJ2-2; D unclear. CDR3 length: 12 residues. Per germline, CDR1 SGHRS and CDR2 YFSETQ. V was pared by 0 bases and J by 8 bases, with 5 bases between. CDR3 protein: CASSLALGELFF. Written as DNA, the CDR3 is TGCGCCAGCAGCTTGGCCCTGGGGGAGCTGTTTTTT.